The 22 T cell receptor beta chains listed next were all sequenced from one sample in a study of blood T cell repertoires in COVID-19. Method: immunoSEQ multiplex PCR; TCRdb's copy keeps in-frame clones and lacks some. The table includes a few hundred thousand clones, approximately 90% detected once. The material sequenced was PBMCs or T cells enriched from blood (not recorded which). These TCRs come from a woman between 18 and 30 years old who had recovered from COVID-19.

This chain connects TRBV7-9 to TRBJ2-5; 10 bases match TRBD1. Germline V lookup: CDR1 SEHNR, CDR2 FQNEAQ (reference sequence). V lost 5 bases to trimming and J lost 1 base; unmatched junction nucleotides: 4. CDR3 length: 15 amino acids. The CDR3 DNA reads as TGTGCCAGCAGCAGGGGACAGGGGCTCCAAGAGACCCAGTACTTC. Its protein product is CASSRGQGLQETQYF.

V is TRBV7-9 and J is TRBJ1-1, with 7 bases identical to TRBD1. V gave up 0 bases and J gave up 3 bases; unmatched junction bases: 7. The CDR3 has 16 residues. Germline loops: CDR1 SEHNR, CDR2 FQNEAQ (reference sequence). CDR3 sequence reads: CASSLALTGQDTEAFF. CDR3 DNA sequence: TGTGCCAGCAGCTTAGCCTTGACAGGGCAGGACACTGAAGCTTTCTTT.

The V and J genes are TRBV7-9 and TRBJ2-1; TRBD2 matches 12 bases. The length of the CDR3 is 15 residues. V lost 5 bases and J lost 7; bases outside the gene matches: 6. CDR1 and CDR2 (germline): SEHNR, FQNEAQ (reference sequence). Here the CDR3 reads CASSVGLAGLNEQFF. The CDR3 coding sequence is TGTGCCAGCAGCGTAGGACTAGCGGGGTTAAATGAGCAGTTCTTC.

This chain links TRBV5-6 with TRBJ2-3; 16 positions match TRBD2. CDR1 and CDR2 from the germline V gene are SGHDT and YYEEEE. J gave up 7 bases and V 0 bases, and 5 bases lay outside the gene matches. The CDR3 runs to 17 residues. The CDR3 nucleotides read TGTGCCAGCAGCTTGGCCGGGACTAGCGGGGGGGCCTATACGCAGTATTTT. Translating it yields CASSLAGTSGGAYTQYF. Full variable domain (remainder filled in from reference TRBV5-6 and TRBJ2-3): DAGVTQSPTHLIKTRGQQVTLRCSPKSGHDTVSWYQQALGQGPQFIFQYYEEEERQRGNFPDRFSGHQFPNYSSELNVNALLLGDSALYLCASSLAGTSGGAYTQYFGPGTRLTVL.

This CDR3 is CATRSLAGETTDTQYF. For the CDR3, the DNA is TGTGCCACGCGTTCACTAGCGGGGGAGACCACAGATACGCAGTATTTT. This rearrangement joins TRBV10-3 to TRBJ2-3, with 11 nucleotides matching TRBD2. Trimming at V came to 10 bases and at J to 2 bases, leaving 11 bases not matched to a gene. The CDR3 runs 16 residues. Germline V gene sequence: CDR1 ENHRY, CDR2 SYGVKD.

A single count supports this clone. The rearrangement uses TRBV5-4 and TRBJ1-3, with a weak D call TRBD1 (6 bases). Germline-derived CDR1 and CDR2 are SGHNT and YYREEE (reference sequence). This CDR3 is 17 amino acids long. V lost 0 bases, J lost 0 bases, and 13 bases lay in between. The CDR3 here is CASSLGAGALSGNTIYF. The CDR3 coding sequence is TGTGCCAGCAGCTTGGGTGCGGGGGCTCTCTCTGGAAACACCATATATTTT. The variable domain in full, completed from reference TRBV5-4 and TRBJ1-3, reads ETGVTQSPTHLIKTRGQQVTLRCSSQSGHNTVSWYQQALGQGPQFIFQYYREEENGRGNFPPRFSGLQFPNYSSELNVNALELDDSALYLCASSLGAGALSGNTIYFGEGSWLTVV.

The chain couples TRBV7-2 to TRBJ2-1; the D gene is possibly TRBD2 (5 bases). The germline CDR1 and CDR2 sequences are SGHTA and FQGNSA. The CDR3 runs to 17 residues. V dropped 5 bases and J dropped 4 bases, with 21 bases sitting between them. The CDR3 region is CASSLTSPDGVYNEQFF. As DNA, the CDR3 is TGTGCCAGCAGCCTAACCTCTCCTGACGGGGTATACAATGAGCAGTTCTTC. Supplemented by reference TRBV7-2 and TRBJ2-1, the full variable domain reads GAGVSQSPSNKVTEKGKDVELRCDPISGHTALYWYRQSLGQGLEFLIYFQGNSAPDKSGLPSDRFSAERTGGSVSTLTIQRTQQEDSAVYLCASSLTSPDGVYNEQFFGPGTRLTVL.

The J gene is TRBJ1-2, the V gene TRBV5-5; no clear D gene. The CDR3 contains 13 residues. The V end lost 4 bases, the J end lost 8 bases, and 15 bases lay between the germline ends. Looked up from germline, CDR1 is SGHKS and CDR2 is YYEKEE (reference sequence). The CDR3 protein is CASSTDSGEGYTF. In nucleotides, the CDR3 is TGTGCCAGCAGCACCGATTCTGGAGAGGGCTACACCTTC.

This clone showed up just once. The gene calls are TRBV19 and TRBJ1-1; D call uncertain. Germline V gene data show CDR1 as LNHDA and CDR2 as SQIVND (reference sequence). The V end was cut by 1 base, the J end by 2 bases, with 11 bases between. This CDR3 contains 15 residues. The CDR3 sequence is CASSIAPRLNTEAFF. In nucleotides, the CDR3 is TGTGCCAGTAGTATAGCCCCGCGGCTAAACACTGAAGCTTTCTTT.

The gene calls are TRBV27 and TRBJ1-5, with TRBD1 identical over 7 bases. This CDR3 contains 15 residues. Looked up from germline, CDR1 is MNHEY and CDR2 is SMNVEV (reference sequence). The trim removed 8 bases at V and 4 bases at J, leaving 11 bases unmatched. The CDR3 reads CASGAMAGGNQPQHF. CDR3 nucleotides: TGTGCCAGCGGGGCCATGGCAGGGGGGAATCAGCCCCAGCATTTT.

V usage is TRBV19 and J usage is TRBJ2-1; 13 bases align to TRBD2. Germline lookup yields CDR1 LNHDA and CDR2 SQIVND (reference sequence). The CDR3 is made up of 17 amino acids. V was clipped by 6 bases and J by 7 bases; unmatched bases: 12. The CDR3 sequence: CASRLTSGGSYVNEQFF. In DNA form, the CDR3 reads TGTGCCAGTAGGTTGACTAGCGGGGGGTCCTATGTAAATGAGCAGTTCTTC.

V usage is TRBV5-4 and J usage is TRBJ1-4; D unclear. Germline V gene lookup returns CDR1 SGHNT and CDR2 YYREEE (reference sequence). CDR3 size: 15 residues. V was clipped by 0 bases and J by 8 bases, with 14 bases between them. DNA for the CDR3: TGTGCCAGCAGCTTGGTACCCAGGTCGGAAGAAAAACTGTTTTTT. Translating it yields CASSLVPRSEEKLFF.

The chain employs TRBV6-5 and TRBJ1-2; no firm D call. Looked up from germline, CDR1 is MNHEY and CDR2 is SVGAGI. Between the trimmed V and J ends, which lost 0 bases and 8 bases, there was a span of 13 bases. The CDR3 sequence is 14 residues long. In nucleotides, the CDR3 is TGTGCCAGCAGTTACTCGATATGGCGGGAAGGCTACACCTTC. It is translated as CASSYSIWREGYTF.

About this clone: This same CDR3 is encoded by further DNA sequences in the sample. The rearrangement uses TRBV7-2 and TRBJ2-7; 7 nucleotides agree with TRBD1. The CDR3 is 13 residues long. V dropped 2 bases and J dropped 4; count of bases not matched to a gene: 2. CDR1 is SGHTA, CDR2 FQGNSA, per germline. As DNA, the CDR3 is TGTGCCAGCAGCTTAAGACAGGGATACGAGCAGTACTTC. It is translated as CASSLRQGYEQYF.

V gene TRBV7-6 combines with J gene TRBJ1-1; D remains ambiguous. V lost 4 bases and J lost 3, with 18 bases in between. The CDR3 covers 16 residues. Germline lookup yields CDR1 SGHVS and CDR2 FNYEAQ. CDR3 loop: CASSSPRSDGDTEAFF. The CDR3 nucleotides read TGTGCCAGCAGCTCCCCTAGATCAGACGGGGACACTGAAGCTTTCTTT.

The chain uses TRBV28 and TRBJ2-7; TRBD1 aligns across 8 bases. Trimming took 6 bases from V and 2 from J; bases not matched to a gene: 12. The CDR3 is made up of 16 amino acids. Germline V gene sequence: CDR1 MDHEN, CDR2 SYDVKM. CDR3 DNA sequence: TGTGCCAGCAGCAGTACCGGGACAGGTGGTGCCTACGAGCAGTACTTC. Translated, it gives CASSSTGTGGAYEQYF.

The chain joins TRBV15 to TRBJ2-7; 7 nucleotides agree with TRBD1. The CDR3 is 15 residues long. The ends lost 3 bases at V and 0 bases at J; junction bases unmatched: 5. Germline V gives CDR1 LNHNV, CDR2 YYDKDF (reference sequence). The CDR3 sequence: CATSRETGASYEQYF. The DNA for the CDR3 is TGTGCCACCAGCAGGGAAACAGGGGCCTCCTACGAGCAGTACTTC.

The chain has TRBV28 and TRBJ1-2; D is possibly TRBD1 (6 bases). The CDR3 has 16 residues. Trimming removed 2 bases from V and 5 bases from J, with 18 bases in between. The germline CDR1 and CDR2 sequences are MDHEN and SYDVKM. The CDR3 coding sequence is TGTGCCAGCAGTTTAAGCCCCGGGGGGCGAGGTTATGGCTACACCTTC. The encoded protein is CASSLSPGGRGYGYTF.

This clone was recorded a few times. The V call is TRBV25-1, the J call TRBJ2-3, with 11 bases identical to TRBD1. V shed 4 bases, J shed 4 bases, and the junction held 4 bases outside the gene matches. Germline V gene sequence: CDR1 MGHDK, CDR2 SYGVNS. The CDR3 sequence is 15 residues long. The CDR3 reads CASSAPGQGADTQYF. DNA for the CDR3: TGTGCCAGCAGTGCTCCGGGACAGGGGGCAGATACGCAGTATTTT.

V usage is TRBV14 and J usage is TRBJ2-3; the D gene is possibly TRBD2 (6 bases). Germline loops: CDR1 SGHDN, CDR2 FVKESK. The CDR3 is 13 amino acids. Trimming pared 4 bases from V and 1 base from J, leaving 6 bases between. The CDR3 bases are TGTGCCAGCAGCCCGGGGGGCACAGATACGCAGTATTTT. This codes for CASSPGGTDTQYF.

CDR3 in DNA: TGTGCCAGCAGCTTTGGAGCTGGGAGCTCCTACGAGCAGTACTTC. Protein product: CASSFGAGSSYEQYF. The chain recombines TRBV7-8 with TRBJ2-7; tentatively, D is TRBD2 (5 bases). The ends were cut back, 3 bases at V and 0 bases at J, with 12 bases in the middle. The CDR3 runs to 15 residues. CDR1 and CDR2 from the germline V gene are SGHVS and FQNEAQ.

This chain links TRBV7-2 with TRBJ2-1; 7 positions agree with TRBD1. This CDR3 contains 15 residues. Looked up from germline, CDR1 is SGHTA and CDR2 is FQGNSA. V trimming: 5 bases; J trimming: 6 bases; junction bases outside the gene matches: 10. CDR3 region: CASSLGTVNLNEQFF. Here the CDR3 DNA reads TGTGCCAGCAGCCTAGGGACAGTCAACCTCAATGAGCAGTTCTTC.